The clone carrying this T cell receptor beta chain came up a few times. Separate cDNA molecules each had unique molecular identifiers attached to them. TCRdb processed the 5' RACE reads anew with MiXCR; each CDR3 protein has one entry. The repertoire holds tens of thousands of distinct CDR3 sequences, with roughly 11% as singletons. Per the germline V gene, CDR1 is SGHRS and CDR2 is YFSETQ. CDR3 size: 13 residues. Trimming took 1 base from V and 3 from J, leaving 8 bases between them. The data are from a study of early T cells in non-severe SARS-CoV-2 infection. The chain uses TRBV5-1 and TRBJ2-7; D is unclear. The specimen was whole blood. The source of this sequence is an adult who was a healthcare worker with PCR-confirmed SARS-CoV-2 infection or an uninfected control (not recorded which). CDR3 loop: CASSLRLGYEQYF. The CDR3 bases are TGCGCCAGCAGCTTGAGGTTGGGCTACGAGCAGTACTTC.